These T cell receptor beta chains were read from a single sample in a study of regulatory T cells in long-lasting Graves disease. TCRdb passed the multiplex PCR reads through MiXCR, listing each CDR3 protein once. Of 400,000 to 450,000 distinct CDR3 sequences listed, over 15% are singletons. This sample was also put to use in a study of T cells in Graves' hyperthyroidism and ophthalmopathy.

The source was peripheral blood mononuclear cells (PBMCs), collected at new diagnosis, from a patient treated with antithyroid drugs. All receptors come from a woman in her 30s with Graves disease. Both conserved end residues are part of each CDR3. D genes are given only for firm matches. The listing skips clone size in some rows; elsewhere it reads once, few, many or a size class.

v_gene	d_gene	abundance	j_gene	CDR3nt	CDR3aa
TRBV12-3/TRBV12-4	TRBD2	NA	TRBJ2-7	TGTGCCAGCAGTTCTAGCGGCCCTCTCTACGAGCAGTACTTC	CASSSSGPLYEQYF
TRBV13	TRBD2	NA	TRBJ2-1	TGTGCCAGCAACTTCCCCCGGGCTAGCGGGAGGGCGGGGGAGCAGTTCTTC	CASNFPRASGRAGEQFF
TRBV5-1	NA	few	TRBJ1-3	TGCGCCAGCAGCTTGGGACAGTCTCTCTCTGGAAACACCATATATTTT	CASSLGQSLSGNTIYF
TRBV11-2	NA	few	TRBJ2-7	TGTGCCAGCAGCCTTAGGGGGACTGGGGAGCAGTACTTC	CASSLRGTGEQYF
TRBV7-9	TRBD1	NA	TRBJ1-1	TGTGCCAGCAGGCCAACAGGGGGCGACACTGAAGCTTTCTTT	CASRPTGGDTEAFF
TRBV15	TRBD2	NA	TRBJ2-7	TGTGCCACCAGCATAGCGGGAGGGCCTTCCTACGAGCAGTACTTC	CATSIAGGPSYEQYF
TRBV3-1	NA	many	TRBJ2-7	TGTGCCAGCAGCCCAGTGGCTAATCCTACGGAGCAGTACTTC	CASSPVANPTEQYF
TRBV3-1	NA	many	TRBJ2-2	TGTGCCAGCAGCCTCCAGGGTACCGGGGAGCTGTTTTTT	CASSLQGTGELFF
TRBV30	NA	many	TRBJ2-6	TGTGCCTGGAGTGCGGGTTCTGGGGCCAACGTCCTGACTTTC	CAWSAGSGANVLTF
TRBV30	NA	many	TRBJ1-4	TGTGCCTGGAGCGGGGACGAAACTAATGAAAAACTGTTTTTT	CAWSGDETNEKLFF
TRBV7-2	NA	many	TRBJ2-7	TGTGCCAGCAGCTTTTCCCAGGCCTCCTACGAGCAGTACTTC	CASSFSQASYEQYF
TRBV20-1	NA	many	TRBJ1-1	TGCAGTGCTAGTCGAACAGGGAACACTGAAGCTTTCTTT	CSASRTGNTEAFF
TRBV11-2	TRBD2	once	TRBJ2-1	TGTGCCAGCAGCTCCGGGACTAGCGGGAGGGCCTGGTACAATGAGCAGTTCTTC	CASSSGTSGRAWYNEQFF
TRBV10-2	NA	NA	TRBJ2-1	TGCGCCAGCACTAATAGATACAGAAACAATGAGCAGTTCTTC	CASTNRYRNNEQFF
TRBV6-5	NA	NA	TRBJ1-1	TGTGCCAGCAGTTACGCGCGAGACTTGAACACTGAAGCTTTCTTT	CASSYARDLNTEAFF
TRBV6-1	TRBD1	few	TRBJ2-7	TGTGCCAGCAGCTACGGACAGGTCTTGAAGCAGTACTTC	CASSYGQVLKQYF
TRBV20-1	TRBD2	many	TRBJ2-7	TGCAGTGCCCTACCGGGACTAGTCTGGGAGCAGTACTTC	CSALPGLVWEQYF
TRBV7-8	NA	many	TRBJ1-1	TGTGCCAGCAGCACCGGGAGCACTGAAGCTTTCTTT	CASSTGSTEAFF
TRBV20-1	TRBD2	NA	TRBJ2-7	TGCAGTGCTAGAGACTCCTTGGGAGGGTTGTACGAGCAGTACTTC	CSARDSLGGLYEQYF
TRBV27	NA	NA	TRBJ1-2	TGTGCCAGCAGTCGACTGAGTCCTGGGTATGGCCACACCTTC	CASSRLSPGYGHTF
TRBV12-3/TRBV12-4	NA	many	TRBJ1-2	TGTGCCAGCAGCTTCCACGAGGGTGGCTACACCTTC	CASSFHEGGYTF
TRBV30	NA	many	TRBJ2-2	TGTGCCTGGAGTGTCTCACGTTCCACCGGGGAGCTGTTTTTT	CAWSVSRSTGELFF
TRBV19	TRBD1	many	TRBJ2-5	TGTGCCAGTAGGGACAGGGGGCGCCGGGAGACCCAGTACTTC	CASRDRGRRETQYF